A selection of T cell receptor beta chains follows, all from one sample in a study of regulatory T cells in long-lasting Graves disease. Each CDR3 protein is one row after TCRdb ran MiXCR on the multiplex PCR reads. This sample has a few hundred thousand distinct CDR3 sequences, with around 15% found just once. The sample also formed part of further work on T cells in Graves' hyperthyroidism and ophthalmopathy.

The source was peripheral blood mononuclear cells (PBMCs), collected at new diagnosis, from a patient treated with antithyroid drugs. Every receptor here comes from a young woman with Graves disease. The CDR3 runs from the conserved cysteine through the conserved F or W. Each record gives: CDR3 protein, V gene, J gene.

CAISSSNQPQHF	TRBV10-3	TRBJ1-5
CASSVSGGQFF	TRBV6-1	TRBJ2-1
CASSPPLTANGYTF	TRBV18	TRBJ1-2
CASSQVEGPPFF	TRBV3-1	TRBJ2-1
CASSVRTAYNSPLHF	TRBV28	TRBJ1-6
CSVHTGDSYEQYF	TRBV20-1	TRBJ2-7
CASNDPRGEEQPQHF	TRBV28	TRBJ1-5
CASSVDRPPEKLFF	TRBV5-1	TRBJ1-4
CASSHPSGWGSYEQYF	TRBV3-1	TRBJ2-7
CAFSRTIGQPQHF	TRBV30	TRBJ1-5
CSVLVPPGLAGRRADTQYF	TRBV29-1	TRBJ2-3
CASSLRAVTLEQYF	TRBV5-1	TRBJ2-7
CASSLKTGGLGTEAFF	TRBV5-1	TRBJ1-1
CASRLRREIGGELFF	TRBV5-1	TRBJ2-2
CSARILTAHQPQHF	TRBV20-1	TRBJ1-5
CASGLGEGSYNEQFF	TRBV12-5	TRBJ2-1
CASSLKQGANQVNTEAFF	TRBV5-1	TRBJ1-1
CASSADSYYNSPLHF	TRBV28	TRBJ1-6
CASSLRGLGYEQYF	TRBV2	TRBJ2-7
CASSAQGWGNQPQHF	TRBV6-2/TRBV6-3	TRBJ1-5
CAWSASYEQYF	TRBV30	TRBJ2-7
CASSGTSGSSYEQHF	TRBV28	TRBJ2-7
CASSLTSPGQGAEKLFF	TRBV5-4	TRBJ1-4
CASSLDGSLGGNEQFF	TRBV5-1	TRBJ2-1
CASSPDRGSPGYTF	TRBV7-9	TRBJ1-2
CASSPGGGEVNEKLFF	TRBV11-3	TRBJ1-4
CASSQEGLAGASSEQFF	TRBV4-1	TRBJ2-1
CSARDWDRELGWYGYTF	TRBV20-1	TRBJ1-2
CASSFGGGSSYEQYF	TRBV5-1	TRBJ2-7
CSARREASNTIYF	TRBV20-1	TRBJ1-3
CSAKPLAGYNEQFF	TRBV20-1	TRBJ2-1
CASRTRGNYGYTF	TRBV12-3/TRBV12-4	TRBJ1-2
CSARKGENQPQHF	TRBV20-1	TRBJ1-5
CASSLGGTQYF	TRBV11-2	.
CASSSYLGQGNSQPQHF	TRBV28	TRBJ1-5
CATSVVGQGGYSNQPQHF	TRBV24-1	TRBJ1-5